This T cell receptor (beta chain) comes out of a study of T cell responses to AZD1222 COVID-19 vaccine (dated by TCRdb to the early 2020s). At the level of the whole study: TCR sequencing covered more than 230 trial participants: around 210 given two doses of AZD1222 and some 25 given two doses of MenACWY control vaccine. Trial participants were enrolled into age subgroups of 18-55, 56-69 and 70-plus years, which contained approximately 150, 28 and 58 TCR-sequenced participants, respectively.

Broader findings and caveats from the paper: Because no day 14 peak-response samples were available, repertoires were characterized only after the peak T cell response. Nearly half of unique spike-specific TCRs reportedly recognized epitopes outside regions mutated in the B.1.351 and B.1.1.7 variants. Participants were mostly white British, with more females than males. The authors suggested clonal diversity may have been underestimated. After two AZD1222 doses, spike-specific TCR breadth and depth were significantly higher than at day 0 and than in MenACWY recipients. The vaccine-associated CD4 TCRs covered the entire spike protein, and the dominant responses fell in regions 160-218 and 743-854. Conclusions about previously exposed vaccinees are limited because only five to seven AZD1222 recipients were SARS-CoV-2 seropositive at baseline. The 56-69-year group was small, and its depth increase did not reach significance, likely because of low power.

The CDR3 regions of human TCRbeta chains were analyzed by immunosequencing. As for the original processing: Repertoire TCRs were matched against a reference library of SARS-CoV-2-specific TCRs generated with the MIRA antigen-specificity platform. Breadth meant the fraction of unique TCRs that were SARS-CoV-2-associated, whereas depth meant the fraction of total T cells that were SARS-CoV-2-associated. Using the MIRA data, each spike-specific TCR was assigned both to the spike region to which the TCR was reactive and to a CD4 or CD8 class. Log10-transformed breadth and depth values were compared by one-way ANOVA with Sidak's multiple comparisons tests. TCRdb retrieved this table from immuneACCESS and kept in-frame rearrangements only. Not all clones are present; in checked studies, unresolved V genes account for under half, and no reason is known for the remainder. The V and J calls and clone size were taken over from that table, and D and trimming were inferred from the DNA. For this sample there are under 150,000 clones; approximately 85% appear just once. Of the sample, 3.9% falls within the top ten clones.

In light of the paper, this sample's time point label describes: baseline before first vaccination. This specimen's treatment or condition label, per the study, means: meningococcal conjugate vaccine given as trial control. The vaccinee samples were drawn from two UK trials, COV001 and COV002, one of which was a single-blind randomized controlled phase 2/3 trial testing AZD1222 (ChAdOx1 nCoV-19) in healthy adults. For TCRbeta chain sequencing, PBMC samples were collected from trial participants at day 0 and at day 28 after the second dose. Turning to this clone: It lacks a known antigen. One base away there is no much larger clone; base qualities are not given.

The germline V gene yields SGHRS for CDR1 and YFSETQ for CDR2. From the cysteine through the phenylalanine, the CDR3 covers 15 amino acids. Only the CDR3 region is kept as DNA, spanning 45 bases read in frame from base 1. V loses 3 bases, J loses 8 bases, and the germline ends lie 15 bases apart. This clonotype was sampled from an adult in good health. The material sequenced was peripheral blood, taken on day 0 of MenACWY control vaccination. The V and J segments used are TRBV5-1 and TRBJ1-6, and TRBD1 may be the D gene, going by 6 matching bases. CDR3 reads: CASSSTPNRDSPLHF. The DNA reads as follows: TGCGCCAGCAGCTCCACACCGAACAGGGATTCACCCCTCCACTTT.